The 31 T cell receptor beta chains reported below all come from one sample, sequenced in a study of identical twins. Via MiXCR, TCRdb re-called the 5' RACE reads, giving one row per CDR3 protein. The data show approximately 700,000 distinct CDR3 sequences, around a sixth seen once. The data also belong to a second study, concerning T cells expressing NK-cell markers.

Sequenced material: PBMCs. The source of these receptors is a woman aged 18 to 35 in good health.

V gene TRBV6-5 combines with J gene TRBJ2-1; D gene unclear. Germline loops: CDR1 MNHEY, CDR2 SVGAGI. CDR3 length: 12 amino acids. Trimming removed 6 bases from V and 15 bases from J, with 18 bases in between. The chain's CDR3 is CASRTTDLSLFF. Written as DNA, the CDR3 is TGTGCCAGCAGAACTACCGATCTTTCTCTGTTCTTC.

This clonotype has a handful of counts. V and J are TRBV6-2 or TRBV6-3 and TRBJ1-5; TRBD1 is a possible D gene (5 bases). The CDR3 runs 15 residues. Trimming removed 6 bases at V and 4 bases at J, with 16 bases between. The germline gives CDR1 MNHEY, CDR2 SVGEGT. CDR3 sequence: CASRPQPGGNQPQHF. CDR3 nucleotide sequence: TGTGCCAGCAGACCCCAACCGGGGGGAAATCAGCCCCAGCATTTT.

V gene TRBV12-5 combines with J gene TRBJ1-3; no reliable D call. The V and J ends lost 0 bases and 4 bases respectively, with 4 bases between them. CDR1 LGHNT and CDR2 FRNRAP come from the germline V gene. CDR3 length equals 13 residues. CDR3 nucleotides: TGTGCTAGTGGTTTGGTCAGGGGAAACACCATATATTTT. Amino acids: CASGLVRGNTIYF.

CDR3 region: CASSQDSGTGGGRQYF. CDR3 in DNA: TGTGCCAGCAGCCAAGATTCCGGGACAGGGGGTGGAAGGCAGTACTTC. The V and J genes are TRBV3-1 and TRBJ2-7; 11 nucleotides line up with TRBD1. V lost 0 bases, J lost 9 bases, and 10 bases stayed unmatched. Germline CDR1 and CDR2: LGHDT and YNNKEL (reference sequence). This CDR3 is 16 amino acids long.

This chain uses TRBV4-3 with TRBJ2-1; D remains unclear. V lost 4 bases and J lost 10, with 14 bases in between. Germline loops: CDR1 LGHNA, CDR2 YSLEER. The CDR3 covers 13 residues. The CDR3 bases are TGCGCCAGCAGCCCAAAAAGACACGGAGAGCAGTTCTTC. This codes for CASSPKRHGEQFF.

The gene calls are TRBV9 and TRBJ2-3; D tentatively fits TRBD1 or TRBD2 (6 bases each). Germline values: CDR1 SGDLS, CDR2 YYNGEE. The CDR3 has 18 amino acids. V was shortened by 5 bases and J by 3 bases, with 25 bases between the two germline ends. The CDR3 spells CASSSMEGVLEGTDTQYF. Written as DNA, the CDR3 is TGTGCCAGCAGTTCCATGGAGGGGGTGTTGGAAGGGACAGATACGCAGTATTTT.

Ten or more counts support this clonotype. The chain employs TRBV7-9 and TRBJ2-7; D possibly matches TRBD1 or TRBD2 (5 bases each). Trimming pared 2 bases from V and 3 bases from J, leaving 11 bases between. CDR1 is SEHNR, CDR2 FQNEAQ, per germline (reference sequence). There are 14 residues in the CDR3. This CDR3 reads CASSLSRGYYEQYF. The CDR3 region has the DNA TGTGCCAGCAGCTTAAGCCGGGGCTACTACGAGCAGTACTTC.

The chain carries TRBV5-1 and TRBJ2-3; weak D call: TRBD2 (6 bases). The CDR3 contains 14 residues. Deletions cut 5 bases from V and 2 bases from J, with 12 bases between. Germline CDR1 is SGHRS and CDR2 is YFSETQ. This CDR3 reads CASRYSGSTDTQYF. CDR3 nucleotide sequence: TGCGCCAGCAGGTATAGCGGATCCACAGATACGCAGTATTTT.

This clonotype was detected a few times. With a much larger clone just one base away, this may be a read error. CDR3: CASSLAGTNEQFF. As DNA, the CDR3 is TGTGCCAGCAGCTTAGCCGGGACCAATGAGCAGTTCTTC. This sequence joins TRBV7-7 and TRBJ2-1; the D gene could be TRBD1 or TRBD2 (5 bases each). The V gene lost 0 bases and the J gene lost 6 bases, with 6 bases spanning the gap. The CDR3 totals 13 residues. Germline CDR1 SSHAT, CDR2 FNYEAQ (reference sequence).

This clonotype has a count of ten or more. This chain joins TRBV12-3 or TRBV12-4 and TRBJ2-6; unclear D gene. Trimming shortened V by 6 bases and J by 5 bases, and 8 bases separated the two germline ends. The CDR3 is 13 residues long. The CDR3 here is CASSFGRANVLTF. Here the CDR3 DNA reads TGTGCCAGCAGCTTTGGACGGGCCAACGTCCTGACTTTC.

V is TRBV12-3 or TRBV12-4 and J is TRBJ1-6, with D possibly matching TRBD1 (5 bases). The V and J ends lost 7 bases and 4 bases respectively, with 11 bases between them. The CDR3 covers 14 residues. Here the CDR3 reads CASNQGRYNSPLHF. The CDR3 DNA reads TGTGCCAGCAACCAGGGACGGTATAATTCACCCCTCCACTTT.

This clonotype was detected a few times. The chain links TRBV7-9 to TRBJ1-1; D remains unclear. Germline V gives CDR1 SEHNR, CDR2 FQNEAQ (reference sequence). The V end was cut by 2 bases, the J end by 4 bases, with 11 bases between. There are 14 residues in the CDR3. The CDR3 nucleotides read TGTGCCAGCAGCTTATTGAAAGGGATCACTGAAGCTTTCTTT. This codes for CASSLLKGITEAFF.

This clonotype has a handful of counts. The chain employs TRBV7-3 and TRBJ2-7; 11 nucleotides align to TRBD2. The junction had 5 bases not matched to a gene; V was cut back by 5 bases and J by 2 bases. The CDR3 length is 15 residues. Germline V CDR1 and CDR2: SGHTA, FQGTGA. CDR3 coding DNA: TGTGCCAGCAGCATTAGCGGGGGGGCCCCCTACGAGCAGTACTTC. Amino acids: CASSISGGAPYEQYF.

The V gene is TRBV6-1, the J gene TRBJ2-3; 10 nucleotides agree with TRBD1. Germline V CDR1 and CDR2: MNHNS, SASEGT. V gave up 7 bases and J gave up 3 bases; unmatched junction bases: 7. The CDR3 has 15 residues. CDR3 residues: CASNRPGQGTDTQYF. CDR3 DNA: TGTGCCAGCAATCGGCCGGGACAGGGGACAGATACGCAGTATTTT.

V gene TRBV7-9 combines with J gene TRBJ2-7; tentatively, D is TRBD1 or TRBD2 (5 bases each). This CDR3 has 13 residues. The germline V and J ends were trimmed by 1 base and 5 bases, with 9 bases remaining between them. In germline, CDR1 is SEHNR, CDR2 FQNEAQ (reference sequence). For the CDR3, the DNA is TGTGCCAGCAGCTTAGTTAGGGGAGACGAGCAGTACTTC. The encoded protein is CASSLVRGDEQYF.

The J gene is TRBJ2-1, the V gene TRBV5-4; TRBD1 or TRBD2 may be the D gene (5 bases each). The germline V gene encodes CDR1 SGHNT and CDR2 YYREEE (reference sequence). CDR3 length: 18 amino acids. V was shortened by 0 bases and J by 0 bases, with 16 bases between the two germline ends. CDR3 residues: CASSLGGLSGSSYNEQFF. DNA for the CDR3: TGTGCCAGCAGCTTGGGGGGGTTAAGCGGTTCCTCCTACAATGAGCAGTTCTTC.

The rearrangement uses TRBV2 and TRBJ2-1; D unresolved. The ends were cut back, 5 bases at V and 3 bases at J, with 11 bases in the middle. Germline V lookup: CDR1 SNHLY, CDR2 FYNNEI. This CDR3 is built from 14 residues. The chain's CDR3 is CASSWAGNYNEQFF. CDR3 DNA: TGTGCCAGCAGTTGGGCAGGCAACTACAATGAGCAGTTCTTC.

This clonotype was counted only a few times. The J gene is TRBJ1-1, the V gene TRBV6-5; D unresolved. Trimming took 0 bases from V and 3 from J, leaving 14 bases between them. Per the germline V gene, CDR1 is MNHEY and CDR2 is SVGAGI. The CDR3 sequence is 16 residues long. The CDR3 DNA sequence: TGTGCCAGCAGTTACTCGATAGCTGGGAGGGACACTGAAGCTTTCTTT. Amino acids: CASSYSIAGRDTEAFF.

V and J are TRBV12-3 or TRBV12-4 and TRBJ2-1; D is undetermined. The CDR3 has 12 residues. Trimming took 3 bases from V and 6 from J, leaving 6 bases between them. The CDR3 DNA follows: TGTGCCAGCAGTTTGGCCCCCAATGAGCAGTTCTTC. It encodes CASSLAPNEQFF.

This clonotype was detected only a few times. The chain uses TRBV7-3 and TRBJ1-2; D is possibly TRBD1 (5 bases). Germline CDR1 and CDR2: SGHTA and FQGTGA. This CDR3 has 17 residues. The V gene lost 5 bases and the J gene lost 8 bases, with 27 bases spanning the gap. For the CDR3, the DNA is TGTGCCAGCAGCCCGCTCGAACGAGGGGAGATTGCGAGGGGCTACACCTTC. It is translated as CASSPLERGEIARGYTF.

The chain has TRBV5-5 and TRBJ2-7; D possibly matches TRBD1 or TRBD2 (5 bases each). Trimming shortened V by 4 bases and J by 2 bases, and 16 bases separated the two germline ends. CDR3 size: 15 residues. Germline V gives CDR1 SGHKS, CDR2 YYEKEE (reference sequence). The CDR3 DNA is TGTGCCAGCAGCGCCGAAGGGACCCTCCCCTACGAGCAGTACTTC. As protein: CASSAEGTLPYEQYF. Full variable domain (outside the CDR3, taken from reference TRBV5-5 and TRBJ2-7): DAGVTQSPTHLIKTRGQQVTLRCSPISGHKSVSWYQQVLGQGPQFIFQYYEKEERGRGNFPDRFSARQFPNYSSELNVNALLLGDSALYLCASSAEGTLPYEQYFGPGTRLTVT.

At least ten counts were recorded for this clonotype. Here the CDR3 DNA reads TGTGCCAGCAGTTATCCTCAAGGGGAGCTGTTTTTT. This translates into CASSYPQGELFF. V is TRBV6-5 and J is TRBJ2-2; D call uncertain. Per germline, CDR1 MNHEY and CDR2 SVGAGI. Trimming shortened V by 3 bases and J by 8 bases, and 7 bases separated the two germline ends. The CDR3 extends over 12 amino acids.

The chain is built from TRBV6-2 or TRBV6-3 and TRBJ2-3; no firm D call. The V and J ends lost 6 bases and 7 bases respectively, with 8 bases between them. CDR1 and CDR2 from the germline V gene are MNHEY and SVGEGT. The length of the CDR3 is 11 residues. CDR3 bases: TGTGCCAGCAGCGAAGGGCATACGCAGTATTTT. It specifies CASSEGHTQYF.

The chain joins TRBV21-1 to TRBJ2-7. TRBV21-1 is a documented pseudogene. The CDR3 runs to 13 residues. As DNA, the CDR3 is TGTGCCAGCAGCAAACAGACGGGCTACGAGCAGTACTTC. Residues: CASSKQTGYEQYF.

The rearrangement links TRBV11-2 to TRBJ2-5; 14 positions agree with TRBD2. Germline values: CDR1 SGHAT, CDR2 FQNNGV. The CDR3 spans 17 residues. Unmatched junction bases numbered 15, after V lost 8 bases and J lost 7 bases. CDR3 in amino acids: CASWGTSGSLGTATQYF. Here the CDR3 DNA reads TGTGCCAGCTGGGGGACTAGCGGGAGCTTGGGGACCGCGACCCAGTACTTC. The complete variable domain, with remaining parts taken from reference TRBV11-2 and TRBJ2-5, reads EAGVAQSPRYKIIEKRQSVAFWCNPISGHATLYWYQQILGQGPKLLIQFQNNGVVDDSQLPKDRFSAERLKGVDSTLKIQPAKLEDSAVYLCASWGTSGSLGTATQYFGPGTRLLVL.

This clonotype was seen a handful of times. For the CDR3, the DNA is TGTGCCAGCTCACCAACCGACAGGGACTATGGCTACACCTTC. Translating gives CASSPTDRDYGYTF. V gene TRBV18 combines with J gene TRBJ1-2; 7 positions match TRBD1. Unmatched junction bases numbered 3, after V lost 2 bases and J lost 3 bases. Germline V gene data show CDR1 as KGHSH and CDR2 as LQKENI. The CDR3 is 14 residues long. Full variable domain (rest looked up from reference TRBV18 and TRBJ1-2): NAGVMQNPRHLVRRRGQEARLRCSPMKGHSHVYWYRQLPEEGLKFMVYLQKENIIDESGMPKERFSAEFPKEGPSILRIQQVVRGDSAAYFCASSPTDRDYGYTFGSGTRLTVV.

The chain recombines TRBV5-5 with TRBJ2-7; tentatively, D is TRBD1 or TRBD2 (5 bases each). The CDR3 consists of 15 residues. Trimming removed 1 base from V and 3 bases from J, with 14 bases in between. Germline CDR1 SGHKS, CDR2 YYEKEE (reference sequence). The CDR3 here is CASSLTTGTFYEQYF. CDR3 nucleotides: TGTGCCAGCAGCTTGACGACGGGGACCTTCTACGAGCAGTACTTC.

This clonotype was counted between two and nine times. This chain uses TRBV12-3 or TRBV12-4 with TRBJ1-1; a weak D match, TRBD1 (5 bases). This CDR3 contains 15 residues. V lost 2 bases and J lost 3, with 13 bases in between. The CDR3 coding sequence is TGTGCCAGCAGTTTAATTATGGGGGGGGACACTGAAGCTTTCTTT. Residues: CASSLIMGGDTEAFF.

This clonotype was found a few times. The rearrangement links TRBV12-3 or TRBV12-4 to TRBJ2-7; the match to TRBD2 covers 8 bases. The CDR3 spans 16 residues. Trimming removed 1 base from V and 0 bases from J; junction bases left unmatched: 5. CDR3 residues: CASSLESGGGSYEQYF. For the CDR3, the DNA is TGTGCCAGCAGTTTAGAGTCCGGGGGGGGCTCCTACGAGCAGTACTTC.

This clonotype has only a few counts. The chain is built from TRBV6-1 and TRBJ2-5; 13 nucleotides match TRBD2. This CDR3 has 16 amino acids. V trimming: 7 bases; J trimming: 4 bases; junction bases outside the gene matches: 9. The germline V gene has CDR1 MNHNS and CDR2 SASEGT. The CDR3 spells CASTLTSGGSPETQYF. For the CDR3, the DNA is TGTGCCAGCACCCTGACTAGCGGGGGGTCACCAGAGACCCAGTACTTC.

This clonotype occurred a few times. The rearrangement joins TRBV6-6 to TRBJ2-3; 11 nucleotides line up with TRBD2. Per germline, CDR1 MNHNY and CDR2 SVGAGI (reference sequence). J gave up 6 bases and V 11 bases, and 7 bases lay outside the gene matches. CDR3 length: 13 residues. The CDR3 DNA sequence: TGTGCCGCGCGACTAGCGGGAACCGATACGCAGTATTTT. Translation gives CAARLAGTDTQYF.